Presented here are 30 T cell receptor beta chains from one specimen sequenced in a study of blood T cell repertoires in COVID-19 (TCRdb year 2020). Library method: the immunoSEQ multiplex PCR assay. This is the immuneACCESS table as TCRdb keeps it, with only in-frame sequences that have V and J called. A part of the clones is gone; compared with another copy, unresolved V genes explain less than half, and the rest is unexplained. This sample holds 450,000 or so clones; about 92% were observed only once. The top ten constitute 0.55% to 0.75% of the sample. The sequencing sample was made of PBMCs or T cells enriched from blood (not recorded which). Every receptor here comes from a young man who had recovered from COVID-19.

The CDR3 DNA is TGTGCCAGCTCAGTCGGACAGGGAAGGACTGAAGCTTTCTTT. Its protein is CASSVGQGRTEAFF. The chain is built from TRBV18 and TRBJ1-1; 8 bases are a match to TRBD1. Trimming cost V 5 bases and J 5 bases; bases outside gene matches: 7. Germline V lookup: CDR1 KGHSH, CDR2 LQKENI. CDR3 length: 14 amino acids.

The V and J genes are TRBV28 and TRBJ1-1, with a weak D call TRBD1 (5 bases). This CDR3 has 13 residues. CDR1 is MDHEN, CDR2 SYDVKM, per germline. V was clipped by 6 bases and J by 3 bases, with 11 bases between them. The CDR3 reads CASSRGLDTEAFF. The CDR3 coding sequence is TGTGCCAGCAGCCGGGGACTGGACACTGAAGCTTTCTTT.

The rearrangement links TRBV27 to TRBJ1-1; possibly TRBD1 for D (6 bases). Deletions cut 4 bases from V and 1 base from J, with 10 bases between. The CDR3 spans 14 residues. The germline gives CDR1 MNHEY, CDR2 SMNVEV (reference sequence). CDR3 protein: CASSSGQPNTEAFF. The CDR3 coding sequence is TGTGCCAGCAGTTCCGGACAGCCGAACACTGAAGCTTTCTTT.

The chain recombines TRBV6-4 with TRBJ1-1, with 7 bases fitting TRBD1. This CDR3 region has 13 residues. Germline trimming cut 8 bases from V and 4 bases from J; bases unmatched to any gene: 7. Germline CDR1 reads MRHNA; CDR2 reads SNTAGT. The DNA for the CDR3 is TGTGCCAGCGGCACAGGGGCTGGCACTGAAGCTTTCTTT. This sequence encodes CASGTGAGTEAFF.

The chain recombines TRBV28 with TRBJ1-5; 8 bases fit TRBD1. CDR1 MDHEN and CDR2 SYDVKM come from the germline V gene. After removal of 7 bases from V and 6 bases from J, the junction contained 5 bases not matched to a gene. The CDR3 has 13 residues. The CDR3 bases are TGTGCCAGCACCCCAGGGGGCCCTCAGCCCCAGCATTTT. It specifies CASTPGGPQPQHF.

The chain is built from TRBV29-1 and TRBJ2-7, with D perhaps matching TRBD2 (6 bases). Per germline, CDR1 SQVTM and CDR2 ANQGSEA. This CDR3 region has 16 residues. With 0 bases removed from V and 2 bases from J, the gap between germline ends came to 17 bases. The CDR3 coding sequence is TGCAGCGTTGAAGATCCCGGCAGGGAGGATACCTACGAGCAGTACTTC. Amino acid sequence: CSVEDPGREDTYEQYF.

In this sample, this clone turned up a few times. CDR3 protein: CASSESAGIQPYEQYF. The CDR3 bases are TGCGCCAGCAGTGAGTCTGCGGGTATCCAGCCCTACGAGCAGTACTTC. V is TRBV10-2 and J is TRBJ2-7; D might be TRBD2 (5 bases). The V gene's germline CDR1 is WSHSY and CDR2 SAAADI. The CDR3 runs to 16 residues. V was pared by 0 bases and J by 2 bases, with 14 bases between.

The sample holds a few counts of this clone. This rearrangement joins TRBV6-7 to TRBJ2-3, with a weak D call TRBD1 (6 bases). TRBV6-7 is identified as an open reading frame with a role that is uncertain. Trimming pared 9 bases from V and 6 bases from J, leaving 10 bases between. The CDR3 has 11 amino acids. Written as DNA, the CDR3 is TGTGCCAGTACAGGGTCGGATACGCAGTATTTT. It encodes CASTGSDTQYF.

The sample holds a few counts of this clone. The chain uses TRBV2 and TRBJ1-2; D is ambiguous. The CDR3 consists of 13 residues. Per germline, CDR1 SNHLY and CDR2 FYNNEI. Trimming cost V 4 bases and J 7 bases, with 13 bases left between them. CDR3 sequence (DNA): TGTGCCAGCAGTGTGACGGGTAGACTTGGCTACACCTTC. Protein: CASSVTGRLGYTF.

The chain carries TRBV7-9 and TRBJ1-4; D is undetermined. The germline CDR1 and CDR2 sequences are SEHNR and FQNEAQ (reference sequence). Trimming removed 3 bases at V and 0 bases at J, with 5 bases between. This CDR3 comprises 14 residues. CDR3 sequence (DNA): TGTGCCAGCAGCTTGGCCCCAACTAATGAAAAACTGTTTTTT. This translates into CASSLAPTNEKLFF.

This rearrangement joins TRBV27 to TRBJ2-1; D is perhaps TRBD1 (5 bases). Trimming pared 5 bases from V and 3 bases from J, leaving 14 bases between. The CDR3 extends over 15 amino acids. CDR1 is MNHEY and CDR2 is SMNVEV in the germline V gene (reference sequence). The CDR3 nucleotides are TGTGCCAGCAGTAGCTTAGACAGCATCTACAATGAGCAGTTCTTC. This codes for CASSSLDSIYNEQFF.

This sequence joins TRBV19 and TRBJ2-7; D is ambiguous. The germline V gene encodes CDR1 LNHDA and CDR2 SQIVND (reference sequence). V lost 4 bases, J lost 3 bases, and 4 bases lay in between. The CDR3 is 11 amino acids. The CDR3, as DNA: TGTGCCAGTAGTAACAGCTACGAGCAGTACTTC. Translating gives CASSNSYEQYF.

CDR3 in DNA: TGCAGCGTTGAAGGGATCAGGGGCCCGAACCAAGAGACCCAGTACTTC. Protein: CSVEGIRGPNQETQYF. The gene calls are TRBV29-1 and TRBJ2-5; tentative D call: TRBD1 (6 bases). Germline-derived CDR1 and CDR2 are SQVTM and ANQGSEA. This CDR3 is built from 16 residues. V gave up 1 base and J gave up 0 bases, with 15 bases separating them.

V and J are TRBV27 and TRBJ1-2; D perhaps matches TRBD1 (6 bases). Germline values: CDR1 MNHEY, CDR2 SMNVEV (reference sequence). The CDR3 length is 13 residues. V lost 7 bases and J 3 bases, leaving 12 bases between the germline ends. CDR3 nucleotides: TGTGCCAGCAAGGGTGGGGGCGACTATGGCTACACCTTC. Protein product: CASKGGGDYGYTF.

This clone was detected once. The J gene is TRBJ2-7, the V gene TRBV29-1; 12 bases fit TRBD1. V lost 7 bases to trimming and J lost 6 bases; unmatched junction nucleotides: 10. This CDR3 region has 14 residues. CDR1 and CDR2 from the germline V gene are SQVTM and ANQGSEA. CDR3 amino acids: CSARGGQGAGEQYF. The CDR3 bases are TGCAGCGCCCGCGGGGGACAGGGGGCAGGCGAGCAGTACTTC.

This clone was counted once. The V gene is TRBV6-1, the J gene TRBJ1-2; 7 positions match TRBD1. The CDR3 is 16 residues long. J gave up 1 base and V 4 bases, and 9 bases lay outside the gene matches. The germline V gene encodes CDR1 MNHNS and CDR2 SASEGT. CDR3 nucleotides: TGTGCCAGCAGTGGGCTGAGGCCAGGGGGTAACTATGGCTACACCTTC. It yields the protein CASSGLRPGGNYGYTF.

The sample holds one count of this clone. The V and J genes are TRBV10-3 and TRBJ2-7, with D possibly being TRBD2 (5 bases). CDR1 and CDR2 from the germline V gene are ENHRY and SYGVKD. The V and J ends lost 4 bases and 6 bases respectively, with 16 bases between them. CDR3 size: 14 residues. This CDR3 reads CAISVGGGSGEQYF. Here the CDR3 DNA reads TGTGCCATCAGTGTCGGAGGAGGATCTGGCGAGCAGTACTTC.

J is TRBJ1-2 and V is TRBV6-5, with TRBD1 matching 7 bases. The CDR3 is 14 amino acids. Trimming removed 6 bases from V and 4 bases from J; junction bases left unmatched: 8. Germline CDR1 and CDR2: MNHEY and SVGAGI. The CDR3: CASRPPQGSYGYTF. The DNA of the CDR3 is TGTGCCAGCAGGCCCCCACAGGGGAGCTATGGCTACACCTTC.

The chain employs TRBV30 and TRBJ1-5; D gene unclear. Looked up from germline, CDR1 is GTSNPN and CDR2 is SVGIG (reference sequence). V lost 0 bases, J lost 2 bases, and 14 bases lay in between. The CDR3 loop spans 16 amino acids. CDR3 amino acids: CAWSVEKLVGNQPQHF. CDR3 nucleotide sequence: TGTGCCTGGAGTGTAGAGAAGCTGGTCGGCAATCAGCCCCAGCATTTT.

This chain joins TRBV4-1 and TRBJ2-7; the D gene is possibly TRBD2 (6 bases). The CDR3 contains 17 residues. Between the trimmed V and J ends, which lost 2 bases and 3 bases, there was a span of 20 bases. The germline V gene has CDR1 MGHRA and CDR2 YSYEKL. The CDR3, as DNA: TGCGCCAGCAGCCAATCTGGCGGGGTAGTTTTCGACTACGAGCAGTACTTC. This gives the protein CASSQSGGVVFDYEQYF.

The gene calls are TRBV9 and TRBJ1-2, with 7 bases that match TRBD1. In germline, CDR1 is SGDLS, CDR2 YYNGEE. Trimming at V came to 0 bases and at J to 3 bases, leaving 5 bases not matched to a gene. The length of the CDR3 is 15 residues. The CDR3 sequence is CASSVASDRDYGYTF. CDR3 DNA sequence: TGTGCCAGCAGCGTAGCCAGCGACAGGGACTATGGCTACACCTTC.

The V and J genes are TRBV7-9 and TRBJ2-7; TRBD2 matches 9 bases. Germline values: CDR1 SEHNR, CDR2 FQNEAQ (reference sequence). With V trimmed by 1 base and J by 3 bases, 13 bases remained unmatched. The CDR3 is 18 residues long. The CDR3 DNA reads as TGTGCCAGCAGCTTAGGTCCTAGCGGGGTAGTGTGCGTCTACGAGCAGTACTTC. Translated: CASSLGPSGVVCVYEQYF.

The chain joins TRBV10-1 to TRBJ1-2; maybe TRBD1 (6 bases). The germline V gene has CDR1 WNHNN and CDR2 SYGVQD (reference sequence). Trimming left V 4 bases short and J 5 bases short, with 11 bases between. CDR3 length: 13 amino acids. The chain's CDR3 is CASSVDRDYGYTF. CDR3 nucleotides: TGCGCCAGCAGTGTGGACAGAGATTATGGCTACACCTTC.

This clone was counted only a few times. The CDR3 region is CASSTRTEDYGYTF. The DNA of the CDR3 is TGTGCCAGCAGTACCAGGACGGAGGACTATGGCTACACCTTC. This chain joins TRBV6-5 and TRBJ1-2; D uncertain. Trimming removed 5 bases at V and 3 bases at J, with 13 bases between. This CDR3 is built from 14 residues. Per germline, CDR1 MNHEY and CDR2 SVGAGI.

The chain combines TRBV9 with TRBJ1-3; D call uncertain. CDR1 SGDLS and CDR2 YYNGEE come from the germline V gene. Trimming cost V 3 bases and J 1 base, with 5 bases left between them. This CDR3 is 13 amino acids long. CDR3 DNA sequence: TGTGCCAGCAGCGCGGGATCTGGAAACACCATATATTTT. Protein product: CASSAGSGNTIYF.

The V gene is TRBV9, the J gene TRBJ1-4, with D uncertain. The CDR3 loop spans 14 amino acids. From germline, CDR1 is SGDLS and CDR2 YYNGEE. With 0 bases removed from V and 4 bases from J, the gap between germline ends came to 7 bases. The CDR3 region has the DNA TGTGCCAGCAGCGTAGCACAGTTTAATGAAAAACTGTTTTTT. It translates to CASSVAQFNEKLFF.

The chain employs TRBV6-5 and TRBJ1-1, with 9 bases identical to TRBD1. The trim removed 4 bases at V and 7 bases at J, leaving 4 bases unmatched. The length of the CDR3 is 13 residues. The V gene's germline CDR1 is MNHEY and CDR2 SVGAGI. The CDR3 loop reads CASSSRQGGEAFF. The CDR3 DNA reads TGTGCCAGCAGTTCCCGACAGGGGGGTGAAGCTTTCTTT.

The V gene is TRBV5-4, the J gene TRBJ1-4; no clear D gene. Trimming pared 0 bases from V and 0 bases from J, leaving 9 bases between. The CDR3 extends over 16 amino acids. Germline-derived CDR1 and CDR2 are SGHNT and YYREEE (reference sequence). CDR3 residues: CASSLGGVATNEKLFF. Here the CDR3 DNA reads TGTGCCAGCAGCTTGGGGGGAGTTGCAACTAATGAAAAACTGTTTTTT.

The V and J genes are TRBV7-3 and TRBJ2-7; the match to TRBD2 covers 7 bases. Germline V gene sequence: CDR1 SGHTA, CDR2 FQGTGA. The CDR3 spans 13 residues. V trimming: 2 bases; J trimming: 5 bases; junction bases outside the gene matches: 3. The CDR3 DNA follows: TGTGCCAGCAGCTTAGGCAGCGGGGACGAGCAGTACTTC. It is translated as CASSLGSGDEQYF.

The chain recombines TRBV5-1 with TRBJ1-2; 8 bases agree with TRBD1. The germline CDR1 and CDR2 sequences are SGHRS and YFSETQ. The CDR3 is 16 amino acids. V shed 4 bases, J shed 4 bases, and the junction held 12 bases outside the gene matches. In nucleotides, the CDR3 is TGCGCCAGCAGCCCTGGCCAGGGGGCGCATGGCTATGGCTACACCTTC. Translating it yields CASSPGQGAHGYGYTF.